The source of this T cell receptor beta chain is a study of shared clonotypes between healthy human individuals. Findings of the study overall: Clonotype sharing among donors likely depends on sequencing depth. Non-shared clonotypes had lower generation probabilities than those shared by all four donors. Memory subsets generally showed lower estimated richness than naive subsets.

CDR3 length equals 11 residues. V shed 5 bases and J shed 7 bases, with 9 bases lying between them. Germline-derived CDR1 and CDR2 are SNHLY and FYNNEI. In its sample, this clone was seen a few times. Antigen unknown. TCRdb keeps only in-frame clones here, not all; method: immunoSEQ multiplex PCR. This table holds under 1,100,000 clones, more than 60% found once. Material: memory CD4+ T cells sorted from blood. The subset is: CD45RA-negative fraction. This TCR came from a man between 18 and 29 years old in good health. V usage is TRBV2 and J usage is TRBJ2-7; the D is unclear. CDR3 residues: CASSPQTEQYF. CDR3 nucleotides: TGTGCCAGCAGTCCTCAGACTGAGCAGTACTTC.